A single sample gave rise to the 21 T cell receptor beta chains below, sequenced in a study of response to subunit inactivated influenza vaccine. TCRdb recomputed calls from the RT-PCR reads with MiXCR, one row per CDR3 protein. This sample has some 600,000 distinct CDR3 sequences; approximately 14% occur once, and the top ten carry about 7.4%. The material sequenced was PBMCs from blood, taken around 15 days before vaccination. The receptors here all came from a man aged 45-65 years who received an inactivated influenza vaccine.

This clonotype was seen many times. The J gene is TRBJ2-1, the V gene TRBV29-1, with a weak D call TRBD2 (5 bases). Looked up from germline, CDR1 is SQVTM and CDR2 is ANQGSEA. This CDR3 spans 15 amino acids. V lost 3 bases, J lost 4 bases, and 16 bases lay in between. The CDR3 protein is CSVDDPLEAYNEQFF. CDR3 DNA: TGCAGCGTTGATGACCCCCTGGAGGCTTACAATGAGCAGTTCTTC.

DNA for the CDR3: TGTGCCAGCAGCTTAGCCCTAGCGGGCATTACAGATACGCAGTATTTT. It codes for CASSLALAGITDTQYF. This chain joins TRBV7-8 and TRBJ2-3; the match to TRBD2 covers 8 bases. This CDR3 region has 16 residues. With V trimmed by 0 bases and J by 3 bases, 5 bases remained unmatched. Per the germline V gene, CDR1 is SGHVS and CDR2 is FQNEAQ. The full variable domain, rest sourced from reference TRBV7-8 and TRBJ2-3, is GAGVSQSPRYKVAKRGQDVALRCDPISGHVSLFWYQQALGQGPEFLTYFQNEAQLDKSGLPSDRFFAERPEGSVSTLKIQRTQQEDSAVYLCASSLALAGITDTQYFGPGTRLTVL.

This clonotype appeared a few times. V and J are TRBV12-3 or TRBV12-4 and TRBJ1-3; the D is unclear. The CDR3 runs 12 residues. The V and J ends lost 2 bases and 4 bases respectively, with 3 bases between them. The CDR3 sequence: CASSLKGNTIYF. CDR3 nucleotide sequence: TGTGCCAGCAGTTTAAAGGGAAACACCATATATTTT.

Comment on this clonotype: The junction differs from germline at one of its ends, possibly a read error. V and J are TRBV30 and TRBJ1-6; 9 bases agree with TRBD1. The germline V gene has CDR1 GTSNPN and CDR2 SVGIG (reference sequence). This CDR3 region has 14 residues. The CDR3: CAWTSGTGPSTLHF. As DNA, the CDR3 is TGTGCCTGGACGTCCGGGACAGGGCCTTCAACCCTCCACTTT.

Many counts were recorded for this clonotype. The chain carries TRBV12-3 or TRBV12-4 and TRBJ2-3; 7 positions agree with TRBD2. Trimming took 6 bases from V and 0 from J; bases not matched to a gene: 3. This CDR3 is 14 amino acids long. The chain's CDR3 is CASRGGRSTDTQYF. The DNA of the CDR3 is TGTGCCAGCAGGGGGGGGAGAAGCACAGATACGCAGTATTTT.

This chain connects TRBV7-6 to TRBJ2-3, with D unresolved. The CDR3 has 13 residues. Trimming took off 5 bases at V and 0 bases at J, with 6 bases between the two ends. Looked up from germline, CDR1 is SGHVS and CDR2 is FNYEAQ. The CDR3 sequence: CASSRPSTDTQYF. The CDR3, as DNA: TGTGCCAGCAGCAGGCCAAGCACAGATACGCAGTATTTT.

This clonotype was counted many times. The chain uses TRBV4-3 and TRBJ2-1; 9 positions agree with TRBD2. In germline, CDR1 is LGHNA, CDR2 YSLEER. CDR3 length equals 15 residues. V lost 0 bases to trimming and J lost 3 bases; unmatched junction nucleotides: 0. The CDR3 nucleotides read TGCGCCAGCAGCCAAGAGCGGGGGGGCTACAATGAGCAGTTCTTC. This gives the protein CASSQERGGYNEQFF.

This clonotype was seen at least ten times. The CDR3 region has the DNA TGTGCCAGCAGCTTAGTTGGGACTAGCGGGGGGCTGGCCTACGAGCAGTACTTC. As protein: CASSLVGTSGGLAYEQYF. This chain links TRBV11-2 with TRBJ2-7; 15 bases agree with TRBD2. The CDR3 sequence is 18 residues long. J lost 2 bases, V lost 1 base, and 6 bases had no gene match. The germline gives CDR1 SGHAT, CDR2 FQNNGV.

This clonotype was seen a handful of times. This sequence joins TRBV5-1 and TRBJ2-5; 7 nucleotides match TRBD1. The CDR3 spans 15 residues. Germline V gene sequence: CDR1 SGHRS, CDR2 YFSETQ. J gave up 5 bases and V 5 bases, and 12 bases lay outside the gene matches. The CDR3 spells CASREQGLSQETQYF. For the CDR3, the DNA is TGCGCCAGCAGGGAACAGGGGCTATCTCAGGAGACCCAGTACTTC.

The chain couples TRBV6-1 to TRBJ2-5; maybe TRBD1 (6 bases). Germline CDR1 is MNHNS and CDR2 is SASEGT. The CDR3 is made up of 14 amino acids. The V end lost 6 bases, the J end lost 4 bases, and 15 bases lay between the germline ends. The chain's CDR3 is CASSPWDNLETQYF. The CDR3, as DNA: TGTGCCAGCAGCCCATGGGACAACCTAGAGACCCAGTACTTC.

This clonotype has just a few counts. The chain has TRBV6-2 or TRBV6-3 and TRBJ2-7; the D is unclear. Deletions cut 0 bases from V and 5 bases from J, with 2 bases between. CDR1 is MNHEY and CDR2 is SVGEGT in the germline V gene. The CDR3 runs 11 residues. The CDR3 loop reads CASSYSNEQYF. For the CDR3, the DNA is TGTGCCAGCAGTTACTCAAACGAGCAGTACTTC.

V is TRBV7-9 and J is TRBJ1-1, with D possibly being TRBD1 (6 bases). This CDR3 has 15 amino acids. Germline CDR1 reads SEHNR; CDR2 reads FQNEAQ (reference sequence). Trimming shortened V by 1 base and J by 7 bases, and 16 bases separated the two germline ends. As DNA, the CDR3 is TGTGCCAGCAGCTTAGTCTCGGGGGCGCACCGTGAAGCTTTCTTT. Translating gives CASSLVSGAHREAFF.

This clonotype has just a few counts. The genes are TRBV6-5 and TRBJ2-7; D is possibly TRBD1 (5 bases). Germline V gene lookup returns CDR1 MNHEY and CDR2 SVGAGI. V lost 3 bases to trimming and J lost 9 bases, with 21 bases between them. This CDR3 is 15 amino acids long. CDR3 loop: CASSYDSPVLSVQYF. For the CDR3, the DNA is TGTGCCAGCAGTTATGACAGCCCCGTTCTCTCTGTGCAGTACTTC.

J is TRBJ2-1 and V is TRBV18; D is possibly TRBD2 (7 bases). The CDR3 runs 16 residues. V was cut by 6 bases and J by 2 bases, with 17 bases left in between. The V gene's germline CDR1 is KGHSH and CDR2 LQKENI. As DNA, the CDR3 is TGTGCCAGCTCCCCCCCGGCGGGGGCAACCTACAATGAGCAGTTCTTC. It yields the protein CASSPPAGATYNEQFF. The variable domain in full, completed from reference TRBV18 and TRBJ2-1, reads NAGVMQNPRHLVRRRGQEARLRCSPMKGHSHVYWYRQLPEEGLKFMVYLQKENIIDESGMPKERFSAEFPKEGPSILRIQQVVRGDSAAYFCASSPPAGATYNEQFFGPGTRLTVL.

This clonotype was counted between two and nine times. The gene calls are TRBV29-1 and TRBJ2-5, with TRBD2 matching over 7 bases. This CDR3 is built from 15 residues. V was clipped by 3 bases and J by 3 bases; unmatched bases: 10. Germline CDR1 and CDR2: SQVTM and ANQGSEA. CDR3 loop: CSVDGRGRYKETQYF. The DNA for the CDR3 is TGCAGCGTTGATGGGAGGGGCCGGTATAAAGAGACCCAGTACTTC.

The V and J genes are TRBV29-1 and TRBJ2-1, with 8 bases fitting TRBD2. Trimming removed 0 bases from V and 6 bases from J; junction bases left unmatched: 7. Germline CDR1 and CDR2: SQVTM and ANQGSEA. The CDR3 consists of 15 residues. This CDR3 is CSVEETGLAINEQFF. Written as DNA, the CDR3 is TGCAGCGTTGAAGAGACCGGACTAGCTATCAATGAGCAGTTCTTC.

Written as DNA, the CDR3 is TGTGCCAGCAGCCTACAGGAAAATCAGCCCCAGCATTTT. Translating it yields CASSLQENQPQHF. The rearrangement uses TRBV7-2 and TRBJ1-5; D is possibly TRBD1 (5 bases). Per germline, CDR1 SGHTA and CDR2 FQGNSA. Trimming took off 5 bases at V and 4 bases at J, with 9 bases between the two ends. The CDR3 has 13 amino acids.

The gene calls are TRBV28 and TRBJ2-7, with no clear D. This CDR3 has 14 amino acids. The germline V and J ends were trimmed by 9 bases and 3 bases, with 18 bases remaining between them. Germline CDR1 MDHEN, CDR2 SYDVKM. CDR3 in DNA: TGTGCCAGTCAGTTCGGTAATAGTAACTACGAGCAGTACTTC. It encodes CASQFGNSNYEQYF. Based on the CDR3 plus reference TRBV28 and TRBJ2-7, the full variable domain is DVKVTQSSRYLVKRTGEKVFLECVQDMDHENMFWYRQDPGLGLRLIYFSYDVKMKEKGDIPEGYSVSREKKERFSLILESASTNQTSMYLCASQFGNSNYEQYFGPGTRLTVT.

The chain joins TRBV5-1 to TRBJ1-2; a possible D gene is TRBD1 (5 bases). V lost 1 base to trimming and J lost 0 bases, with 10 bases between them. CDR3 length: 15 amino acids. CDR1 and CDR2 (germline): SGHRS, YFSETQ. DNA of the CDR3: TGCGCCAGCAGCTTGTTGGGGACCGCTAACTATGGCTACACCTTC. It codes for CASSLLGTANYGYTF.

This clonotype has a count of ten or more. A junction end diverges from the germline sequence, so it may reflect a read error. The J gene is TRBJ2-1, the V gene TRBV12-3 or TRBV12-4; possibly TRBD1 for D (6 bases). This CDR3 contains 13 residues. CDR3: CASSLGGYNEQFF. The DNA for the CDR3 is TGTGCCAGCAGCTTAGGGGGATACAATGAGCAGTTCTTC.

This clonotype was recorded many times. This chain connects TRBV12-3 or TRBV12-4 to TRBJ2-2; D remains unclear. The length of the CDR3 is 14 residues. Trimming cost V 1 base and J 5 bases, with 8 bases left between them. The CDR3 loop is CASSLGTSTGELFF. DNA for the CDR3: TGTGCCAGCAGTTTAGGGACCTCTACCGGGGAGCTGTTTTTT.